This T cell receptor (beta chain) was obtained from a study of shared clonotypes between healthy human individuals. Study-wide results and caveats: The small donor group covered limited genetic and exposure diversity. Sequencing of the sorted subsets was shown by rarefaction to be incomplete despite large depth.

This CDR3 spans 16 amino acids. V dropped 3 bases and J dropped 3; count of bases not matched to a gene: 7. Germline V gene sequence: CDR1 KGHSH, CDR2 LQKENI. Several immunoSEQ plates received, in even portions, the genomic DNA of each subset. Under the authors' procedure: Without quality scores, immunoSEQ junctional reads could not be filtered like full-length reads. Some clones are missing from TCRdb's copy, which holds only in-frame ones; the method was immunoSEQ multiplex PCR. V and J calls and clone size are as listed in that table; D and trimming were resolved from the DNA. The sample holds some 790,000 clones; approximately 77% are singletons and the top ten take around 1.8%. As regards this clone: What it binds is not known.

The V gene is TRBV18, the J gene TRBJ2-7; 11 nucleotides match TRBD2. This receptor was taken from a woman aged 25-40 years in good health. Material: memory CD4+ T cells sorted from blood. Subset reported: CD45RA-negative fraction. CDR3 in DNA: TGTGCCAGCTCACCTCCACTAGCGGGAGTTTTCTACGAGCAGTACTTC. Its translation: CASSPPLAGVFYEQYF.